This T cell receptor beta chain is drawn from a study of molecular identifiers for immune sequencing clone quantification (dated by TCRdb to the late 2010s). About the full investigation: For a replicate experiment, RNA from roughly 20,000 or 100,000 naive CD8 T cells was divided into five aliquots, and four of the five aliquots were sequenced. This methods study benchmarked molecular-identifier clustering-based TCR repertoire sequencing (MIDCIRS) and TCR RNA copy counting, using CD8 T cells to do so.

Libraries of naive CD8 T cells were built from approximately 20,000 to 1,000,000 sorted cells, with 10%, 30% or 50% of the purified RNA used. Naive CD8 T cells, defined as CD8+CD4-CCR7+CD45RA+, were FACS-sorted into RLT Plus buffer on a BD FACSAria II. Detection sensitivity was tested by spiking Jurkat RNA equal to over 8 TCR copies' worth into samples containing roughly 19,000-1,000,000 naive CD8 T cells. CD8 T cells were enriched with RosetteSep CD8+ T Cell Enrichment Cocktail and Ficoll-Paque, followed by ACK red cell lysis. What the study reported, not specific to this receptor: Clones above 20 RNA copies held over 97% of molecules in CMV-specific effector cells but under 1% in naive cells. When barcode sub-clustering was omitted, TCR diversity was inflated by chimeric consensus sequences, with chimeras reaching as high as 47%. A single cell's worth of spiked-in Jurkat TCR RNA was reported detectable even among one million naive CD8 T cells. The naive libraries included spiked-in Jurkat TCR RNA (10 copies' worth), and this RNA is not part of the donor repertoire. The sizes of highly expanded clones could end up underestimated when identical TCR molecules share a barcode. Modeling gave around 3.3 recovered TCR RNA copies per cell versus around 10 by digital PCR, implying approximately 30% capture efficiency.

For this chain, trimming is 7 bases at the V end and 6 bases at the J end, and the number of junction bases without a gene match is 9. CDR1 and CDR2 are drawn from the germline V gene (reference sequence): MNHEY, SMNVEV. The CDR3 numbers 14 residues from cysteine through phenylalanine. Of the read, only the CDR3 DNA is kept; its 42 bases are in frame from base 1. This clonotype was picked up one time. Which antigen it targets is not known. A much larger clone sits a single nucleotide away, making a read error possible. The library relied on PCR. TCRdb shows the sequencer as NextSeq 500. Bulk TCR libraries were generated as previously described, with the TCR primers listed in Table S5 used. Purification of total RNA was performed with the Qiagen AllPrep DNA/RNA kit. Before analysis, reads from multiple sequencing runs of one library were combined. The paper's processing steps were these. Reads were retained only if their TCR constant sequence matched exactly, and those retained reads were trimmed to 150 nt and grouped according to their 12-nt molecular barcodes. Reads in each barcode group were sub-clustered using a 15% Levenshtein threshold, and a quality-weighted consensus sequence was built for each RNA molecule. Non-functional sequences were filtered out, along with any lower-count sequence sitting one edit away from another sequence. Based on a fit of two negative binomial distributions, barcode sub-clusters having less than 20% of the maximum read count were discarded. TCRdb reran the public reads through fastp at Q25 and MiXCR, keeping productive beta chains. Rows merge per CDR3 protein into single entries with the most common DNA and genes. These V and J calls derive from TCRdb rather than the authors' analysis. The sample table holds more than 550,000 distinct CDR3 sequences, of which roughly 27% were seen once. Roughly 0.83% of the sample is in the top ten clones.

The clonotype was recovered from a human donor in good health. Some libraries in this study had Jurkat cell RNA spiked in. The V and J segments used are TRBV27 and TRBJ1-5, with TRBD1 identical over 7 junction bases. Sequencing was performed on naive CD8+ T cells from blood, with Jurkat cell RNA spiked in. The label giving this sample's cell subset or site can be read as: FACS-sorted CD8+CD4-CCR7+CD45RA+ naive T cells. The DNA reads as follows: TGTGCCAGCAAAACCGGGACAGAGTCTCAGCCCCAGCATTTT. Translated, this gives CASKTGTESQPQHF.